Listed below are T cell receptor beta chains from one sample, sequenced in a study of shared clonotypes between healthy human individuals. The method was immunoSEQ multiplex PCR; TCRdb's version includes in-frame clones alone and lacks a portion of them. The data show approximately 2,300,000 clones, with under 95% seen just once and 0.3% to 0.4% held by the top ten. Sequenced sample: naive CD4+ T cells from PBMCs. The receptors were sampled from a man younger than 35 in good health. Some clones in this sample may be carry-over from other donors' samples. The CDR3 runs from the conserved cysteine through the conserved F or W. Each record gives: V gene, clone size, J gene, D gene, CDR3 DNA, CDR3 protein. D genes are given only for firm matches. Clone size is given for some rows only: seen once, a few or many times, or a class if the clone is expanded.

>TRBV27|NA|TRBJ1-2|NA
TGTGCCAGCAGTTTAGTGCCAGGGGCTAACTATGGCTACACCTTC
CASSLVPGANYGYTF
>TRBV28|NA|TRBJ2-1|TRBD2
TGTGCCAGCAGTAGCCCCCGGGGGACTACCCCCAGGAGCAGTTCGGGTTTCTTC
CASSSPRGTTPRSSSGFF
>TRBV5-4|NA|TRBJ2-5|NA
TGTGCCAGCAGCTTAGCCCTAGGGACGGCGAAAGAGACCCAGTACTTC
CASSLALGTAKETQYF
>TRBV28|once|TRBJ2-2|NA
TGTGCCAGCAGTACGCAGGGGCCGAACACCGGGGAGCTGTTTTTT
CASSTQGPNTGELFF
>TRBV5-1|NA|TRBJ2-1|NA
TGCGCCAGCAGCTTGGCCTCGGGGGTTTGGTACAATGAGCAGTTCTTC
CASSLASGVWYNEQFF
>TRBV7-7|NA|TRBJ2-2|NA
TGTGCCAGCAGCCAACGGGGCCAGCCGAACACCGGGGAGCTGTTTTTT
CASSQRGQPNTGELFF
>TRBV2|NA|TRBJ1-5|NA
TGTGCCAGCAGTGAGGAGGGTCGCTATTCCCAGCCCCAGCATTTT
CASSEEGRYSQPQHF
>TRBV7-2|NA|TRBJ2-2|NA
TGTGCCAGCAGCTTTATGGGACCCGAGTTCGGGGAGCTGTTTTTT
CASSFMGPEFGELFF
>TRBV5-6|once|TRBJ1-3|NA
TGTGCCAGCAGTACTCACCGCGGCAGGCACGGAAACACCATATATTTT
CASSTHRGRHGNTIYF
>TRBV2|once|TRBJ2-5|NA
TGTGCCAGCAGTGTAAGGACGAGGGGTCCAGAGACCCAGTACTTC
CASSVRTRGPETQYF